Following are 10 T cell receptor beta chains from one sample sequenced in a study of metastatic and nonmetastatic thyroid tumors. Via MiXCR, TCRdb re-called the PCR reads. This sample has 3,500 to 5,000 clones, with about 34% found just once. Every patient underwent thyroid surgery untreated. The sample was adjacent normal tissue. The receptors shown here come from a female donor with papillary thyroid cancer or a benign thyroid nodule (not recorded which). Some clones in this sample may be carry-over from other donors' samples.

This clone has only a few counts. This is likely a read error, given that the CDR3 carries no conserved phenylalanine or tryptophan at its end. Because the CDR3's place on the DNA is in doubt, the DNA is left out and the CDR3 is given as listed by TCRdb. V and J are TRBV2 and TRBJ1-2. Germline V CDR1 and CDR2: SNHLY, FYNNEI. The CDR3 numbers 11 amino acids, ends counted. CDR3 residues: CASTLMAGGSG.

This clone was seen only a few times. The chain combines TRBV12-3 or TRBV12-4 with TRBJ1-2, with a tentative D call TRBD1 (5 bases). V was pared by 3 bases and J by 5 bases, with 7 bases between. This CDR3 is built from 12 residues. CDR3 DNA sequence: TGTGCCAGCAGTTTGCAGGGATATGGCTACACCTTC. It codes for CASSLQGYGYTF.

This clone was counted a few times. This rearrangement joins TRBV12-3 or TRBV12-4 to TRBJ1-2; D gene unclear. CDR3 length equals 12 residues. The V and J ends lost 3 bases and 7 bases respectively, with 9 bases between them. CDR3 region: CASSFGGFGYTF. DNA for the CDR3: TGTGCCAGCAGTTTCGGAGGGTTTGGCTACACCTTC.

The rearrangement links TRBV11-2 to TRBJ2-7, with TRBD2 as a possible D gene (6 bases). This CDR3 comprises 13 residues. Deletions cut 5 bases from V and 5 bases from J, with 13 bases between. CDR1 is SGHAT and CDR2 is FQNNGV in the germline V gene. The CDR3 spells CASSPTRTDEQYF. The CDR3 coding sequence is TGTGCCAGCAGCCCGACTAGAACCGACGAGCAGTACTTC. Complete variable domain (other parts from reference TRBV11-2 and TRBJ2-7): EAGVAQSPRYKIIEKRQSVAFWCNPISGHATLYWYQQILGQGPKLLIQFQNNGVVDDSQLPKDRFSAERLKGVDSTLKIQPAKLEDSAVYLCASSPTRTDEQYFGPGTRLTVT.

This clone has only one observation. The CDR3 reads CASTRRGQTPSGNTIYF. CDR3 sequence (DNA): TGTGCCAGCACCCGGAGGGGGCAGACTCCTTCTGGAAACACCATATATTTT. This chain connects TRBV11-2 to TRBJ1-3; 7 nucleotides agree with TRBD1. V was clipped by 7 bases and J by 1 base; unmatched bases: 13. Germline lookup yields CDR1 SGHAT and CDR2 FQNNGV. The CDR3 sequence is 17 residues long.

The chain has TRBV11-3 and TRBJ2-7, with 8 bases matching TRBD2. Germline assignment: CDR1 SGHNT and CDR2 YENEEA. The CDR3 is made up of 14 amino acids. The V gene end was trimmed by 2 bases and the J gene end by 2 bases; junction bases not matched to a gene: 2. CDR3 in DNA: TGTGCCAGCAGCTTAAGGGGACTAGCCTACGAGCAGTACTTC. This gives the protein CASSLRGLAYEQYF.

This clone was counted between two and nine times. The genes are TRBV27 and TRBJ1-2; the D gene is possibly TRBD1 (5 bases). From germline, CDR1 is MNHEY and CDR2 SMNVEV (reference sequence). The ends were cut back, 5 bases at V and 8 bases at J, with 18 bases in the middle. The CDR3 totals 14 residues. The CDR3 bases are TGTGCCAGCAGTCCCCGCAGGGAGTCGGGGGGCTACACCTTC. Encoded protein: CASSPRRESGGYTF.

This clone is termed medium-sized. J is TRBJ2-5 and V is TRBV3-1; no clear D gene. Trimming left V 4 bases short and J 5 bases short, with 11 bases between. Germline V gene lookup returns CDR1 LGHDT and CDR2 YNNKEL (reference sequence). This CDR3 has 13 amino acids. The DNA of the CDR3 is TGTGCCAGCAGCCTCACCCGGGTGGAGACCCAGTACTTC. Translated: CASSLTRVETQYF.

This clone is medium-sized within its sample. This could be a read error, since a much larger clone is one nucleotide away. The same CDR3 arises from other DNA sequences in this sample as well. The V call is TRBV5-1, the J call TRBJ1-1; 10 bases agree with TRBD1. This CDR3 has 16 amino acids. CDR1 is SGHRS and CDR2 is YFSETQ in the germline V gene. CDR3 bases: TGCGCCAGCAGCTTGGCGGTTAGGGACAGGGGAACTGAAGCTTTCTTC. It encodes CASSLAVRDRGTEAFF.

A few counts support this clone. The chain has TRBV28 and TRBJ1-1; possible D gene TRBD1, 5 bases. CDR3 size: 13 residues. The V end lost 6 bases, the J end lost 4 bases, and 12 bases lay between the germline ends. Germline V CDR1 and CDR2: MDHEN, SYDVKM. Here the CDR3 DNA reads TGTGCCAGCAGCTTAGGGGCTGCCACTGAAGCTTTCTTT. The encoded protein is CASSLGAATEAFF.